Included here is one T cell receptor beta chain sequence, with context. Its antigen is not identified. The germline V and J ends were trimmed by 3 bases and 8 bases, with 13 bases remaining between them. CDR3 length: 14 amino acids. Time point given: pre-sensitization, week 0. Regarding treatment: therapeutic diphenylcyclopropenone sensitization with weekly scalp DPC. Total RNA came from unfractionated whole blood. This sample was taken from a study of human T cells and chemical hapten exposure. Study at large: The sensitizing agent was 2% DPC, placed on about 2 cm by about 2 cm of upper inner arm skin. Read at 6 days, the patch tests placed 0.01% DPC on the upper back. Study-wide findings and caveats: Significantly more large CDR3 similarity clusters arose among expanded TCRs than among controls. There was a positive correlation between PT1 expanded TCR counts and patch test score.

TCRdb re-called the RACE reads through MiXCR, storing one row per CDR3 protein. The sample records over 50,000 distinct CDR3 sequences, around a tenth being singletons. This sequence was found in a woman in her 30s with alopecia areata. Some clones in this sample may be carry-over from other donors' samples. This chain joins TRBV12-3 or TRBV12-4 and TRBJ1-4; D possibly corresponds to TRBD1 (6 bases). The sequenced sample was whole blood, obtained in connection with sensitization to the hapten diphenylcyclopropenone (DPC). CDR3 coding DNA: TGTGCCAGCAGTTTCGGGGCAGGGGACGAAAAACTGTTTTTT. Residues: CASSFGAGDEKLFF.